The rows below give T cell receptor beta chains drawn from one sample of a study of T cell repertoires in cytomegalovirus infection. TCRdb fed the reads into MiXCR, producing one record per CDR3 protein. The table has under 500,000 distinct CDR3 sequences, under 45% seen once. Antigens of these TCRs are unknown. The source was cultured PBMCs, collected from culture after CMV antigen stimulation. The receptors come from a human donor in good health (CMV status not recorded). Some clones in this sample may be carry-over from other donors' samples. The CDR3 runs from the conserved cysteine through the conserved F or W. A D gene is named only where the DNA matches it firmly. Part of the rows lack a size; the others show once, few, many or a class for expanded clones.

clone_size: .
j_call: TRBJ2-4
d_call: TRBD1
v_call: TRBV7-2
cdr3_nt: TGTGCCAGCAGCCTCGGGACAGGGGATCCTATTGGAGCCAAAAACATTCAGTACTTC
cdr3_aa: CASSLGTGDPIGAKNIQYF

clone_size: .
j_call: TRBJ2-7
d_call: .
v_call: TRBV7-1
cdr3_nt: TGTGCCAGCAGCCCGAGGACACAACCCTACGAGCAGTACTTC
cdr3_aa: CASSPRTQPYEQYF

clone_size: few
j_call: TRBJ2-7
d_call: .
v_call: TRBV7-8
cdr3_nt: TGTGCCAGCAGCCATTACCGCAGGAGAGACGCCTACGAGCAGTACTTC
cdr3_aa: CASSHYRRRDAYEQYF

clone_size: many
j_call: TRBJ2-1
d_call: .
v_call: TRBV7-2
cdr3_nt: TGTGCCAGCAGCTTAGCTTTATCTTCCTCGACTTACAATGAGCAGTTCTTC
cdr3_aa: CASSLALSSSTYNEQFF

clone_size: few
j_call: TRBJ1-5
d_call: TRBD1
v_call: TRBV7-2
cdr3_nt: TGTGCCAGCAGCCCTTGGACAGGCAGCAATCAGCCCCAGCATTTT
cdr3_aa: CASSPWTGSNQPQHF

clone_size: .
j_call: TRBJ2-7
d_call: .
v_call: TRBV6-5
cdr3_nt: TGTGCCAGCAGTTACAGTGGACAGACGCCCTCCTACGAGCAGTACTTC
cdr3_aa: CASSYSGQTPSYEQYF

clone_size: few
j_call: TRBJ1-6
d_call: .
v_call: TRBV7-2
cdr3_nt: TGTGCCAGCAGCTTAGGGGTGGCACGTTCACCCCTCCACTTT
cdr3_aa: CASSLGVARSPLHF

clone_size: few
j_call: TRBJ2-6
d_call: .
v_call: TRBV7-2
cdr3_nt: TGTGCCAGCAGCTCCCAGGACTCTGGGGCCAACGTCCTGACTTTC
cdr3_aa: CASSSQDSGANVLTF

clone_size: .
j_call: TRBJ1-5
d_call: .
v_call: TRBV19
cdr3_nt: TGTGCCAGTAAAAGCTGGGGGGGCAATCAGCCCCAGCATTTT
cdr3_aa: CASKSWGGNQPQHF

clone_size: .
j_call: TRBJ1-1
d_call: .
v_call: TRBV28
cdr3_nt: TGTGCCAGCGGGGGGCAGGAGGACACTGAAGCTTTCTTT
cdr3_aa: CASGGQEDTEAFF

clone_size: .
j_call: TRBJ1-2
d_call: TRBD1
v_call: TRBV5-4
cdr3_nt: TGTGCCAGCAGCGGGGACAGGGGAGACTATGGCTACACCTTC
cdr3_aa: CASSGDRGDYGYTF

clone_size: .
j_call: TRBJ2-5
d_call: TRBD2
v_call: TRBV12-5
cdr3_nt: TGTGCTAGTGGCCTCCCGGTGCCCAGCGGGAGTCGAGAGACCCAGTACTTC
cdr3_aa: CASGLPVPSGSRETQYF

clone_size: few
j_call: TRBJ1-6
d_call: .
v_call: TRBV11-2
cdr3_nt: TGTGCCAGCAGCCCTGTAGTAGGTTCACCCCTCCACTTT
cdr3_aa: CASSPVVGSPLHF

clone_size: .
j_call: TRBJ2-1
d_call: .
v_call: TRBV10-3
cdr3_nt: TGTGCCATCACAGGGGACGAGTGGAATGAGCAGTTCTTC
cdr3_aa: CAITGDEWNEQFF

clone_size: .
j_call: TRBJ2-7
d_call: TRBD2
v_call: TRBV11-2
cdr3_nt: TGTGCCAGCAGCTTAGCAATAGCGGGGTACTACGAGCAGTACTTC
cdr3_aa: CASSLAIAGYYEQYF

clone_size: .
j_call: TRBJ2-1
d_call: TRBD2
v_call: TRBV6-1
cdr3_nt: TGTGCCAGCAGTGCGGGACTAGTCCCCTACAATGAGCAGTTCTTC
cdr3_aa: CASSAGLVPYNEQFF

clone_size: .
j_call: TRBJ2-7
d_call: .
v_call: TRBV7-8
cdr3_nt: TGTGCCAGCAGCCCCACGGAGGCCTACGAGCAGTACTTC
cdr3_aa: CASSPTEAYEQYF

clone_size: .
j_call: TRBJ2-2
d_call: .
v_call: TRBV6-5
cdr3_nt: TGTGCCAGCTTACGAGGGGGGCGTTTTGTTCGACAGACCACGGGGGCCGGGGAGCTGTTTTTT
cdr3_aa: CASLRGGRFVRQTTGAGELFF

clone_size: .
j_call: TRBJ2-7
d_call: TRBD2
v_call: TRBV11-2
cdr3_nt: TGTGCCAGCATCGCTTCGCTAGCGGGAGTGTCCTACGAGCAGTACTTC
cdr3_aa: CASIASLAGVSYEQYF

clone_size: .
j_call: TRBJ2-3
d_call: .
v_call: TRBV20-1
cdr3_nt: TGCAGTGCTAGGCCCCCCCGGGGACTTTTCACAGATACGCAGTATTTT
cdr3_aa: CSARPPRGLFTDTQYF

clone_size: .
j_call: TRBJ2-3
d_call: .
v_call: TRBV11-2
cdr3_nt: TGTGCCAGCAGCTTTAGGAGCAGGGCAGATACGCAGTATTTT
cdr3_aa: CASSFRSRADTQYF

clone_size: .
j_call: TRBJ2-7
d_call: .
v_call: TRBV7-9
cdr3_nt: TGTGCCAGCAGCTTAGGTGGACAGCCTGCCTACGAGCAGTACTTC
cdr3_aa: CASSLGGQPAYEQYF

clone_size: few
j_call: TRBJ1-1
d_call: .
v_call: TRBV7-9
cdr3_nt: TGTGCCAGCAGCCACTTGAACACTGAAGCTTTCTTT
cdr3_aa: CASSHLNTEAFF

clone_size: .
j_call: TRBJ1-5
d_call: .
v_call: TRBV6-1
cdr3_nt: TGTGCCAGCAGTGAAGCCAGCGTTAGCAATCAGCCCCAGCATTTT
cdr3_aa: CASSEASVSNQPQHF

clone_size: .
j_call: TRBJ2-2
d_call: .
v_call: TRBV20-1
cdr3_nt: TGCAGTGCTAGGATTCGGTACACCGGGGAGCTGTTTTTT
cdr3_aa: CSARIRYTGELFF

clone_size: .
j_call: TRBJ2-1
d_call: .
v_call: TRBV19
cdr3_nt: TGTGCCAGTAGTATATTAGGGGGGGCCGAAAAAAATGAGCAGTTCTTC
cdr3_aa: CASSILGGAEKNEQFF

clone_size: .
j_call: TRBJ2-1
d_call: .
v_call: TRBV7-2
cdr3_nt: TGTGCCAGCAGCTTGGAGTTAATCAATGAGCAGTTCTTC
cdr3_aa: CASSLELINEQFF

clone_size: .
j_call: TRBJ1-2
d_call: TRBD1
v_call: TRBV20-1
cdr3_nt: TGCAGTGCCGCGGACAGGTTTTATGGCTACACCTTC
cdr3_aa: CSAADRFYGYTF

clone_size: .
j_call: TRBJ2-1
d_call: TRBD1
v_call: TRBV12-3/TRBV12-4
cdr3_nt: TGTGCCAGCAGTACAGGGGGATCTGTTAATGAGCAGTTCTTC
cdr3_aa: CASSTGGSVNEQFF